Given below is one T cell receptor beta chain in context. Original processing notes: Researchers report that nucleated cell counts were estimated from reference gene primer amplification. Using immunoSEQ multiplex PCR, the repertoire was profiled, and TCRdb retains in-frame clones only, with some absent. The DNA was the basis for D and trimming; V, J and clone size are from that table. Of about 240,000 clones in the sample, around 83% were seen once. The CDR3 consists of 16 residues. The junction had 10 bases not matched to a gene; V was cut back by 5 bases and J by 7 bases. Germline V CDR1 and CDR2: MNHNY, SVGAGI (reference sequence). This record belongs to a study of blood T cell repertoires in COVID-19. Study details: Sources were T cells, B-cell-depleted T cells, or PBMCs; the material itself was cDNA or gDNA.

Sequences were obtained from peripheral blood. This chain uses TRBV6-6 with TRBJ2-1; 11 positions match TRBD2. This clonotype was sampled from a woman younger than 35 with acute or convalescent COVID-19. Here the CDR3 reads CASSRIAGGPRNEQFF. The CDR3 region has the DNA TGTGCCAGCAGTCGAATAGCGGGAGGGCCTCGGAATGAGCAGTTCTTC.